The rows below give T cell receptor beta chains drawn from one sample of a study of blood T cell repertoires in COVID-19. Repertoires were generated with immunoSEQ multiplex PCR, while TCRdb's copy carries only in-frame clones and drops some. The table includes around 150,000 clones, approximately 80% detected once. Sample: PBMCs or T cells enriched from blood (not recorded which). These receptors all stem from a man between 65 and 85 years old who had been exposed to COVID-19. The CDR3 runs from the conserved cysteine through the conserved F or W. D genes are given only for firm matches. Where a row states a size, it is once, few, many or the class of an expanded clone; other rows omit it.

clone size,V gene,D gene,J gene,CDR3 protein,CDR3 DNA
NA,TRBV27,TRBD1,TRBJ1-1,CASSATGQGPPKAFF,TGTGCCAGCAGTGCCACGGGACAGGGGCCCCCTAAAGCTTTCTTT
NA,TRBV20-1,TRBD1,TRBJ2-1,CSASDSGTVYNEQFF,TGCAGTGCTAGTGACTCCGGGACAGTCTACAATGAGCAGTTCTTC
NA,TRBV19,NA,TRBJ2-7,CASSNPPTGSYEQYF,TGTGCCAGTAGTAACCCCCCGACAGGTTCCTACGAGCAGTACTTC
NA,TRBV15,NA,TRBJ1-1,CATSSLPVNTEAFF,TGTGCCACCAGCAGCCTACCCGTGAACACTGAAGCTTTCTTT
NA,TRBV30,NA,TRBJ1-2,CAWSVRGVYGYTF,TGTGCCTGGAGTGTCCGGGGTGTCTATGGCTACACCTTC
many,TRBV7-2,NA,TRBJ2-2,CASSLDPSVGELFF,TGTGCCAGCAGCTTAGATCCCAGTGTCGGGGAGCTGTTTTTT
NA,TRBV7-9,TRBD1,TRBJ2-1,CASSGWGQGSSYNEQFF,TGTGCCAGCAGCGGCTGGGGACAGGGGAGCTCCTACAATGAGCAGTTCTTC
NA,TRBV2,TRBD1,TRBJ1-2,CASSEYEGADYGYTF,TGTGCCAGCAGTGAATATGAGGGGGCGGACTATGGCTACACCTTC
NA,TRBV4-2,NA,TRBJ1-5,CASSQEVQGWNQPQHF,TGTGCCAGCAGCCAAGAGGTACAGGGTTGGAATCAGCCCCAGCATTTT
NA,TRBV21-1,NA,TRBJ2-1,CASRPAGGKNEQFF,TGTGCCAGCCGCCCTGCGGGAGGAAAAAATGAGCAGTTCTTC
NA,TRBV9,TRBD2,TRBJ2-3,CASSVAPAGEGDTQYF,TGTGCCAGCAGCGTAGCCCCAGCGGGGGAGGGAGATACGCAGTATTTT
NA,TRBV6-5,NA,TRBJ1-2,CASSPGGDGYTF,TGTGCCAGCAGTCCCGGGGGGGATGGCTACACCTTC
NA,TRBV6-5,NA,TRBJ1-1,CASSYSPINTEAFF,TGTGCCAGCAGTTACTCCCCTATCAACACTGAAGCTTTCTTT
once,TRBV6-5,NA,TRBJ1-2,CASGGGGYRGYTF,TGTGCCAGCGGCGGGGGGGGCTACCGCGGCTACACCTTC
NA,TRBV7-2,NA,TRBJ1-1,CASKYVHPSNTEAFF,TGTGCCAGCAAATACGTACACCCTTCGAACACTGAAGCTTTCTTT
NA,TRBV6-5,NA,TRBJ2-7,CASRRDRHYEQYF,TGTGCCAGCAGGCGGGACAGACACTACGAGCAGTACTTC
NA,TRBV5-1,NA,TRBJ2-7,CASSLSSEQYF,TGCGCCAGCAGCTTGTCGAGCGAGCAGTACTTC
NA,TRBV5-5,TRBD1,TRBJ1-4,CASSAGQGRTNEKLFF,TGTGCCAGCAGCGCTGGACAGGGACGCACTAATGAAAAACTGTTTTTT
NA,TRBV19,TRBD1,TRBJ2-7,CASSISRGGGEQYF,TGTGCCAGTAGTATAAGTCGAGGGGGCGGCGAGCAGTACTTC
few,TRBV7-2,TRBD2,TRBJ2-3,CASSFFLAGAGTDTQYF,TGTGCCAGCAGCTTTTTCCTAGCGGGGGCCGGCACAGATACGCAGTATTTT
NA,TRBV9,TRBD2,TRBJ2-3,CASNPFLAGLTDTQYF,TGTGCCAGCAATCCATTTCTAGCGGGCCTTACAGATACGCAGTATTTT
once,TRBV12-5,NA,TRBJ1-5,CASGGGRANQPQHF,TGTGCTAGTGGTGGGGGCAGGGCCAATCAGCCCCAGCATTTT
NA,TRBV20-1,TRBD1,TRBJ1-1,CSASHGQANTEAFF,TGCAGTGCTAGTCATGGACAGGCGAACACTGAAGCTTTCTTT
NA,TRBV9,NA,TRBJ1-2,CAPTNPYFGYTF,TGTGCACCCACGAACCCCTATTTCGGCTACACCTTC
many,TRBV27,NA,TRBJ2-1,CASSLSLGSHNEQFF,TGTGCCAGCAGTTTATCCCTAGGTAGTCACAATGAGCAGTTCTTC
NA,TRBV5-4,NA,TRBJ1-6,CASSFWTDYNSPLHF,TGTGCCAGCAGCTTTTGGACAGACTATAATTCACCCCTCCACTTT
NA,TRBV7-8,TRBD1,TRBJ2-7,CASSSPGQGYEQYF,TGTGCCAGCAGCTCTCCGGGACAGGGCTACGAGCAGTACTTC
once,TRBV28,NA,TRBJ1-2,CASSPPRGDGYTF,TGTGCCAGCAGTCCCCCCAGGGGAGATGGCTACACCTTC
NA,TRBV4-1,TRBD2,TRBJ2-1,CASSQDRRGTYNEQFF,TGCGCCAGCAGCCAAGATCGGCGGGGGACCTACAATGAGCAGTTCTTC
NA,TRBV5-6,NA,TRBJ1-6,CASSLVAGDEGSPLHF,TGTGCCAGCAGCTTGGTGGCAGGGGACGAAGGATCACCCCTCCACTTT
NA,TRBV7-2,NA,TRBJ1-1,CASSLLEWTEAFF,TGTGCCAGCAGCCTACTAGAATGGACTGAAGCTTTCTTT
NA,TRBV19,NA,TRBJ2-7,CASSPVGLSSYEQYF,TGTGCCAGTAGCCCCGTCGGTCTTAGCTCCTACGAGCAGTACTTC